The clone carrying this TCR beta chain has ten or more counts. In TCRdb, the 5' RACE reads were re-called with MiXCR into one record per CDR3 protein. The sample lists about 52,000 distinct CDR3 sequences; approximately 7.4% were seen once. The germline V gene has CDR1 SGHRS and CDR2 YFSETQ. The CDR3 spans 17 residues. V was pared by 3 bases and J by 5 bases, with 12 bases of the junction left unmatched. The data belong to a study of CD8 T cells in ankylosing spondylitis. V usage is TRBV5-1 and J usage is TRBJ2-5; TRBD2 aligns across 11 bases. Sequences were obtained from blood, either unsorted or a sorted T cell fraction (not recorded which). The clonotype comes from a female donor with ankylosing spondylitis or in good health (not recorded which). In DNA, the CDR3 is TGCGCCAGCAGCTCATACTATCTAGCGGGGGGTTTGGAGACCCAGTACTTC. The encoded protein is CASSSYYLAGGLETQYF. The whole variable domain, remainder taken from reference TRBV5-1 and TRBJ2-5, is KAGVTQTPRYLIKTRGQQVTLSCSPISGHRSVSWYQQTPGQGLQFLFEYFSETQRNKGNFPGRFSGRQFSNSRSEMNVSTLELGDSALYLCASSSYYLAGGLETQYFGPGTRLLVL.